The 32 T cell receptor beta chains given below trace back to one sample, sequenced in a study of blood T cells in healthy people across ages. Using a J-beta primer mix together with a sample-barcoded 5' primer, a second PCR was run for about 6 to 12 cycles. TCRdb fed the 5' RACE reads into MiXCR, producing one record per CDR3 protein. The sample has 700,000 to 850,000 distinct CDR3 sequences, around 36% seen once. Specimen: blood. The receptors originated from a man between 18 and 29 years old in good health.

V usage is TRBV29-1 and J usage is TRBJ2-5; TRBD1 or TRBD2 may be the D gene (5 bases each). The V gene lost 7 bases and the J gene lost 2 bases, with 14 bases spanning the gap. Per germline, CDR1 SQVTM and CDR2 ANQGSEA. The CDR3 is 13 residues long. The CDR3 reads CSGAGGRQETQYF. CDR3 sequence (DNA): TGCAGCGGGGCTGGGGGTAGGCAAGAGACCCAGTACTTC.

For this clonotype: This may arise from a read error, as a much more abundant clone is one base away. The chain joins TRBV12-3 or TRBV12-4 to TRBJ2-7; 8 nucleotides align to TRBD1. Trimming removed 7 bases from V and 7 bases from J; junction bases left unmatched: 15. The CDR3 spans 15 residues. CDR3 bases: TGTGCCAGCACCGGGGACAGGAGCTCCTACAATGAGCAGTACTTC. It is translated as CASTGDRSSYNEQYF.

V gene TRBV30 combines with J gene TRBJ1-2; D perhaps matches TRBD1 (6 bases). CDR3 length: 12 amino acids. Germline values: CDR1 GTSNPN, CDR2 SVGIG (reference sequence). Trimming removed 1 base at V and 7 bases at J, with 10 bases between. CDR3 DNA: TGTGCCTGGAGTGATAACAGGGTTGGCTACACCTTC. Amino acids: CAWSDNRVGYTF.

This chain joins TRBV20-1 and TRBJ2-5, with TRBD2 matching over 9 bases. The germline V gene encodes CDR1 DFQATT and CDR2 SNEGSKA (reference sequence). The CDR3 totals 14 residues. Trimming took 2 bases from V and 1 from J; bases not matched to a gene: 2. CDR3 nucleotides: TGCAGTGCTAGACGGCGGGAGGGCCAAGAGACCCAGTACTTC. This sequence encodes CSARRREGQETQYF.

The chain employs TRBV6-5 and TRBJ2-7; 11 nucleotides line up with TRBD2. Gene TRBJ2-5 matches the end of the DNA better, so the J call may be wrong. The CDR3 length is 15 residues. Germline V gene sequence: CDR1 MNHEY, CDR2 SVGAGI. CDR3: CARLFSGRAGETQYF. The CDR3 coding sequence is TGTGCCAGACTCTTTAGCGGGAGGGCCGGGGAGACCCAGTACTTC.

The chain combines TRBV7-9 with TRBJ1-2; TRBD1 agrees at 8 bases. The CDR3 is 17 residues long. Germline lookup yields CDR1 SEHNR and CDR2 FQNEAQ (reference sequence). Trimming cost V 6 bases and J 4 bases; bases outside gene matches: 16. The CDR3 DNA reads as TGTGCCAGCAGTCCCATACTGACGACAGGGGTGAGCTATGGCTACACCTTC. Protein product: CASSPILTTGVSYGYTF.

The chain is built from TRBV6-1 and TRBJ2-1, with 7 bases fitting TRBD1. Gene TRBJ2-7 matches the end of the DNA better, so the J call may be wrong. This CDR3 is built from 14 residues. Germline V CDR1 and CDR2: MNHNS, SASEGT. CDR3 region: CASSEGTGEYEQYF. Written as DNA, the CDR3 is TGTGCCAGCAGTGAAGGGACAGGAGAGTACGAGCAGTACTTC.

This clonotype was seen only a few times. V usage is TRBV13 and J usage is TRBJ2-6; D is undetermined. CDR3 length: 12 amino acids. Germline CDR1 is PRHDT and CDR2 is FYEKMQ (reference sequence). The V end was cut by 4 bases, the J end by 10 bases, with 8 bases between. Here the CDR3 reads CASSSGPNVLTF. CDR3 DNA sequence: TGTGCCAGCAGCTCCGGACCGAACGTCCTGACTTTC.

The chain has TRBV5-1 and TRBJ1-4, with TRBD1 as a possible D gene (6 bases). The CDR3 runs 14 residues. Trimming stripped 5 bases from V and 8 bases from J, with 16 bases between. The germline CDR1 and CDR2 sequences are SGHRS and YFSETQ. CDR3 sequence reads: CASRGTQGGEKLFF. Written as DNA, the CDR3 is TGCGCCAGCAGGGGTACACAGGGAGGAGAAAAACTGTTTTTT.

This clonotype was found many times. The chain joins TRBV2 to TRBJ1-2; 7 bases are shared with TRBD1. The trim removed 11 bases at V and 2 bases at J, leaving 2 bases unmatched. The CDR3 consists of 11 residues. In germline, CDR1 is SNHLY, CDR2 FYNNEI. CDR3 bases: TGTGCCCTGACAGGGAACTATGGCTACACCTTC. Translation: CALTGNYGYTF.

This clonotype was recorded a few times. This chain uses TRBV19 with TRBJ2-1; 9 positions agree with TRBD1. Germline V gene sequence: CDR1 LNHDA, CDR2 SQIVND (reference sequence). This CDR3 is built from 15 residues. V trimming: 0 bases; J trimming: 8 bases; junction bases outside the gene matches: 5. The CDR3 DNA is TGTGCCAGTAGTATAGAGGGGACAGGGAGCGATGAGCAGTTCTTC. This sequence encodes CASSIEGTGSDEQFF.

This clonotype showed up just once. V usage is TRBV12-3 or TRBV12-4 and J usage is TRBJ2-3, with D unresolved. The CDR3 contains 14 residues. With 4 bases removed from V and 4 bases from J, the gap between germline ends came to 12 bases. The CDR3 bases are TGTGCCAGCAGTTCTACGACGGGCGCAGATACGCAGTATTTT. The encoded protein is CASSSTTGADTQYF.

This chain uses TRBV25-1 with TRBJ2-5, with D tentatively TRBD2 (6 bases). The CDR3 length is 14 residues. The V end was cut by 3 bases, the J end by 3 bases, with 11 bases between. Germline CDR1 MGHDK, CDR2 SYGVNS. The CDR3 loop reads CASSEGGVEETQYF. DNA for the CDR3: TGTGCCAGCAGTGAGGGCGGGGTTGAAGAGACCCAGTACTTC.

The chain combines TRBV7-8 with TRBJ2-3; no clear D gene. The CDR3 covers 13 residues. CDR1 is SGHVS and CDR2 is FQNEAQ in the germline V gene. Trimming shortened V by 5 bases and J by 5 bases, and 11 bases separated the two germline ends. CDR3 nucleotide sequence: TGTGCCAGCAGCAGAGACTGGGGAGATACGCAGTATTTT. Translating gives CASSRDWGDTQYF.

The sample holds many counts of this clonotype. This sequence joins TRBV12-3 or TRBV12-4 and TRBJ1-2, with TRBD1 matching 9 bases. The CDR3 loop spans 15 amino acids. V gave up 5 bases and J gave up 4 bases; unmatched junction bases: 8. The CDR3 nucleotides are TGTGCCAGCAGTCAGAGACAGGGGGGGACCTATGGCTACACCTTC. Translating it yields CASSQRQGGTYGYTF.

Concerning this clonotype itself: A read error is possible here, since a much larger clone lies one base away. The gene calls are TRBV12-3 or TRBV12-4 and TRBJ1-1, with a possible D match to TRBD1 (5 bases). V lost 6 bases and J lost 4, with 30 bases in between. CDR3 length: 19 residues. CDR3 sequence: CASSSFWAEGRGRLTEAFF. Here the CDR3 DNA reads TGTGCCAGCAGCTCTTTTTGGGCCGAAGGGAGGGGCAGGCTCACTGAAGCTTTCTTT.

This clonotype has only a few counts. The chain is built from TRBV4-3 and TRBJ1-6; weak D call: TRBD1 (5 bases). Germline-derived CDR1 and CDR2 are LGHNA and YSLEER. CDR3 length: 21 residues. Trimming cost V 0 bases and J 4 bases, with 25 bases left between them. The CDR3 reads CASSQDRAVPDSLFYNSPLHF. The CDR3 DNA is TGCGCCAGCAGCCAAGATCGGGCGGTTCCTGACAGCCTATTTTATAATTCACCCCTCCACTTT.

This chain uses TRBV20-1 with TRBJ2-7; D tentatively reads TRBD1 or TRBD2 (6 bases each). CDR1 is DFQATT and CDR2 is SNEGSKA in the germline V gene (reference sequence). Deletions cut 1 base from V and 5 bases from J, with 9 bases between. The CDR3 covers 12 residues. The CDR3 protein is CSARVGGHEQYF. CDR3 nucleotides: TGCAGTGCTAGAGTGGGGGGCCACGAGCAGTACTTC.

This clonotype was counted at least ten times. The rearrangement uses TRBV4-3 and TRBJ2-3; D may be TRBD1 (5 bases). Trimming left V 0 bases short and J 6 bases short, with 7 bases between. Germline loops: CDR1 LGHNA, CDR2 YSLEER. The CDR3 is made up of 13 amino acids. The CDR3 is CASSQDKGDTQYF. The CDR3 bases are TGCGCCAGCAGCCAAGATAAGGGGGATACGCAGTATTTT.

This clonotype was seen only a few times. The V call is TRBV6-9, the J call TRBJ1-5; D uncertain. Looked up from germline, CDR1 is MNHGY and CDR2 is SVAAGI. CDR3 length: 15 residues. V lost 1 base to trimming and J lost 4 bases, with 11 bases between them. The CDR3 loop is CASSYLRLQNQPQHF. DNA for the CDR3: TGTGCCAGCAGTTATTTGAGGTTACAGAATCAGCCCCAGCATTTT.

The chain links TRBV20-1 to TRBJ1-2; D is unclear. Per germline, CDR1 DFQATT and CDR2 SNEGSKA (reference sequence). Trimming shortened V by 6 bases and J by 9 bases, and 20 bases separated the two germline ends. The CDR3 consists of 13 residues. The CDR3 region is CSAEKVPGGRYTF. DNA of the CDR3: TGCAGTGCCGAAAAGGTTCCCGGCGGCCGCTACACCTTC.

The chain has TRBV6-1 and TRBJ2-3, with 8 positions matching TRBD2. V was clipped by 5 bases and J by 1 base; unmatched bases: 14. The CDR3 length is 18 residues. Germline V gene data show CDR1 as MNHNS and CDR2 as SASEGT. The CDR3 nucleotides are TGTGCCAGCAGTCCCCAAAAGCGGGGGTCGGGGGGCACAGATACGCAGTATTTT. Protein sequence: CASSPQKRGSGGTDTQYF.

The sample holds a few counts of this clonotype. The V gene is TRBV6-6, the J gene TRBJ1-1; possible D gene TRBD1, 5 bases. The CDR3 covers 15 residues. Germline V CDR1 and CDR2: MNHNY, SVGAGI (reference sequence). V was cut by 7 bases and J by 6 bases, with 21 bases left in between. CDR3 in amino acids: CASTHPWAGTAEAFF. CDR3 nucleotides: TGTGCCAGCACCCACCCATGGGCAGGGACTGCTGAAGCTTTCTTT.

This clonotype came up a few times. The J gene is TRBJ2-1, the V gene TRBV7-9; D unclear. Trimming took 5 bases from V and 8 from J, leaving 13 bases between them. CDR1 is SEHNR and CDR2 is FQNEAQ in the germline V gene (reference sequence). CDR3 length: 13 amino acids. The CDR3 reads CASSPPTLDEQFF. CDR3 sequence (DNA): TGTGCCAGCAGCCCACCGACTTTGGATGAGCAGTTCTTC. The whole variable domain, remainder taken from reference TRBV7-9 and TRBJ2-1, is DTGVSQNPRHKITKRGQNVTFRCDPISEHNRLYWYRQTLGQGPEFLTYFQNEAQLEKSRLLSDRFSAERPKGSFSTLEIQRTEQGDSAMYLCASSPPTLDEQFFGPGTRLTVL.

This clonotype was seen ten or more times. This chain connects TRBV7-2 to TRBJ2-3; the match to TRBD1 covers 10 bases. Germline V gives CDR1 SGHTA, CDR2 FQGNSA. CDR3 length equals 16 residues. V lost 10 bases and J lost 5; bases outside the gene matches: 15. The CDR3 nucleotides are TGTGCCATCCATTTCGGGGGGACAGGGGAAGTAGATACGCAGTATTTT. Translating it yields CAIHFGGTGEVDTQYF.

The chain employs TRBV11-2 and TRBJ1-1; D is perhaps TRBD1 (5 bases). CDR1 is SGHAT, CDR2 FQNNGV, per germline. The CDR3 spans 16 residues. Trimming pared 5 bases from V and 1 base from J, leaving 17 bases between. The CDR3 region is CASSPLVRVGNTEAFF. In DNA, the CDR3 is TGTGCCAGCAGCCCCTTAGTCAGGGTGGGGAACACTGAAGCTTTCTTT.

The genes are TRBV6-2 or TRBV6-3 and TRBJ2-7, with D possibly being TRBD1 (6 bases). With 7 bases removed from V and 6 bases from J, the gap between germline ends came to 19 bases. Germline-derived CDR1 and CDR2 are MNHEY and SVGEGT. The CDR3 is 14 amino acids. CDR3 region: CASTIPQTGFEQYF. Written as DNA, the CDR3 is TGTGCCAGCACGATACCACAAACAGGGTTCGAGCAGTACTTC.

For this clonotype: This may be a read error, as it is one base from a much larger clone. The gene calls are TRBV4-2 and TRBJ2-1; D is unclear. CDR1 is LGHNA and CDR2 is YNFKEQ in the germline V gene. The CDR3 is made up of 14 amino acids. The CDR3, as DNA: TGTGCCAGCAGCCAAGATGGAACTTACAATGAGCGGTTCTTC. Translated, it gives CASSQDGTYNERFF.

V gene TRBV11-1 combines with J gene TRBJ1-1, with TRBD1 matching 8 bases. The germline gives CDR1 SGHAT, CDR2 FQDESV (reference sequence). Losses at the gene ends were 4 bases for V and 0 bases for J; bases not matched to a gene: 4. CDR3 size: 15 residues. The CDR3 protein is CASSSRTGMNTEAFF. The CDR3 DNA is TGTGCCAGCAGCTCCAGGACAGGGATGAACACTGAAGCTTTCTTT.

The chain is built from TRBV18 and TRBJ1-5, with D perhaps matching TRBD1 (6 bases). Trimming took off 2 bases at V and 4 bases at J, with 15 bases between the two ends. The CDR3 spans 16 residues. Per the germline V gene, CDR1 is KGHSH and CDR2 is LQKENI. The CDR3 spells CASSPGEWGTNQPQHF. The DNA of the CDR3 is TGTGCCAGCTCACCAGGGGAGTGGGGGACAAATCAGCCCCAGCATTTT. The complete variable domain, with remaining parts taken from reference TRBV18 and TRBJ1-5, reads NAGVMQNPRHLVRRRGQEARLRCSPMKGHSHVYWYRQLPEEGLKFMVYLQKENIIDESGMPKERFSAEFPKEGPSILRIQQVVRGDSAAYFCASSPGEWGTNQPQHFGDGTRLSIL.

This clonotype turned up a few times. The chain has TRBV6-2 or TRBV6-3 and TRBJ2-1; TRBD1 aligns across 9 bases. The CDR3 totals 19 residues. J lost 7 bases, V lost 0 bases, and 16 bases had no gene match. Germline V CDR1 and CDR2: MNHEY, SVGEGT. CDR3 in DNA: TGTGCCAGCAGTTACTCGATTACCCCCGGACAGGGGACGGGTAATGAGCAGTTCTTC. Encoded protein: CASSYSITPGQGTGNEQFF.

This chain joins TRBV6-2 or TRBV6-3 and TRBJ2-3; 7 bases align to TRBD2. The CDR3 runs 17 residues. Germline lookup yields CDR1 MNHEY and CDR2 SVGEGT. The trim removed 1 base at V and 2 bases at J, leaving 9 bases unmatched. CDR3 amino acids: CASSYFTSSGVTDTQYF. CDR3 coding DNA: TGTGCCAGCAGTTACTTCACCTCTAGCGGAGTCACAGATACGCAGTATTTT.